Listed below are T cell receptor beta chains from one sample, sequenced in a study of blood T cell repertoires in COVID-19. The protocol was immunoSEQ multiplex PCR, while the TCRdb copy is restricted to in-frame clones and leaves out a portion. The sample lists about 39,000 clones; 76% were seen once. Sequenced input: peripheral blood. The origin of the receptors is an older man with acute or convalescent COVID-19. The CDR3 runs from the conserved cysteine through the conserved F or W. The D gene is left open where the match is weak. Not every row has a clone size; where given, it reads once, few, many or a size class.

V: TRBV7-2; D: TRBD1; J: TRBJ1-1; size: -; CDR3: CASSLVITGETEAFF; DNA: TGTGCCAGCAGCTTAGTAATAACAGGGGAGACTGAAGCTTTCTTT
V: TRBV19; D: TRBD2; J: TRBJ2-1; size: -; CDR3: CAATSASYNEQFF; DNA: TGTGCCGCGACTAGCGCCTCCTACAATGAGCAGTTCTTC
V: TRBV6-5; D: TRBD1; J: TRBJ1-6; size: -; CDR3: CASSYSGGVGSPLHF; DNA: TGTGCCAGCAGTTACTCAGGGGGCGTCGGATCACCCCTCCACTTT
V: TRBV5-8; D: -; J: TRBJ2-2; size: once; CDR3: CASSLQRVHTGELFF; DNA: TGTGCCAGCAGCTTGCAGAGGGTACACACCGGGGAGCTGTTTTTT
V: TRBV5-1; D: -; J: TRBJ1-1; size: -; CDR3: CASSLAAVRFGAEAFF; DNA: TGCGCCAGCAGCTTGGCTGCGGTGCGCTTCGGGGCTGAAGCTTTCTTT
V: TRBV7-2; D: TRBD2; J: TRBJ2-5; size: -; CDR3: CASSLGPSGRETQYF; DNA: TGTGCCAGCAGCTTAGGCCCTAGCGGGAGAGAGACCCAGTACTTC
V: TRBV2; D: TRBD2; J: TRBJ2-3; size: -; CDR3: CASRAGLAGETDTQYF; DNA: TGTGCCAGCAGGGCCGGGTTGGCGGGGGAGACAGATACGCAGTATTTT
V: TRBV6-5; D: -; J: TRBJ1-1; size: once; CDR3: CASSYQVGMNTEAFF; DNA: TGTGCCAGCAGTTACCAGGTCGGGATGAACACTGAAGCTTTCTTT
V: TRBV7-2; D: TRBD1; J: TRBJ1-2; size: -; CDR3: CASSLISTGDSGTF; DNA: TGTGCCAGCAGCTTAATTTCTACAGGGGATTCGGGCACCTTC
V: TRBV7-8; D: TRBD2; J: TRBJ2-7; size: -; CDR3: CASSLRSGDFYEQYF; DNA: TGTGCCAGCAGCTTAAGGAGCGGGGATTTTTACGAGCAGTACTTC
V: TRBV19; D: TRBD1; J: TRBJ1-1; size: -; CDR3: CASSSYSGTEAFF; DNA: TGTGCCAGTAGCTCCTACTCCGGGACAGAGGCTTTCTTT
V: TRBV19; D: -; J: TRBJ2-2; size: few; CDR3: CASSGGPGRSGELFF; DNA: TGTGCCAGTAGTGGCGGTCCGGGAAGGTCCGGGGAGCTGTTTTTT
V: TRBV30; D: -; J: TRBJ1-1; size: -; CDR3: CAWSRGGQITEAFF; DNA: TGTGCCTGGAGTCGCGGGGGGCAAATCACTGAAGCTTTCTTT
V: TRBV5-6; D: TRBD1; J: TRBJ1-2; size: -; CDR3: CASSLAGPGGPIPYGYTF; DNA: TGTGCCAGCAGCTTGGCAGGGCCAGGGGGGCCGATCCCATATGGCTACACCTTC
V: TRBV5-4; D: TRBD2; J: TRBJ2-1; size: -; CDR3: CASSWGLAWNEQFF; DNA: TGTGCCAGCAGCTGGGGACTAGCGTGGAATGAGCAGTTCTTC
V: TRBV3-1/TRBV3-2; D: TRBD2; J: TRBJ2-3; size: few; CDR3: CASSPGTSGDRYF; DNA: TGTGCCAGCAGCCCGGGGACTAGCGGGGATCGGTATTTT
V: TRBV6-5; D: TRBD1; J: TRBJ1-1; size: -; CDR3: CASSYSGTGEAFF; DNA: TGTGCCAGCAGTTACTCGGGGACAGGGGAAGCTTTCTTT
V: TRBV9; D: -; J: TRBJ1-2; size: -; CDR3: CASSVTEGTGYTF; DNA: TGTGCCAGCAGCGTAACAGAGGGAACTGGCTACACCTTC
V: TRBV7-2; D: -; J: TRBJ2-2; size: -; CDR3: CASSSGVGGVGELFF; DNA: TGTGCCAGCAGCTCCGGGGTAGGGGGTGTCGGGGAGCTGTTTTTT
V: TRBV14; D: TRBD2; J: TRBJ2-3; size: once; CDR3: CASSLRVTSGGTDTQYF; DNA: TGTGCCAGCAGCTTAAGAGTCACTAGCGGGGGCACAGATACGCAGTATTTT
V: TRBV5-1; D: -; J: TRBJ1-1; size: -; CDR3: CASSPNLAGEAFF; DNA: TGCGCCAGCAGCCCGAATCTCGCAGGTGAAGCTTTCTTT
V: TRBV10-3; D: -; J: TRBJ1-1; size: few; CDR3: CAISEVSVNTEAFF; DNA: TGTGCCATCAGTGAGGTTTCGGTGAACACTGAAGCTTTCTTT
V: TRBV9; D: -; J: TRBJ1-5; size: -; CDR3: CCTSPHRVGNQPQHF; DNA: TGTTGCACCTCCCCACACAGGGTGGGGAATCAGCCCCAGCATTTT
V: TRBV6-5; D: -; J: TRBJ1-1; size: -; CDR3: CASSPQRAFF; DNA: TGTGCCAGCAGTCCACAGAGAGCTTTCTTT